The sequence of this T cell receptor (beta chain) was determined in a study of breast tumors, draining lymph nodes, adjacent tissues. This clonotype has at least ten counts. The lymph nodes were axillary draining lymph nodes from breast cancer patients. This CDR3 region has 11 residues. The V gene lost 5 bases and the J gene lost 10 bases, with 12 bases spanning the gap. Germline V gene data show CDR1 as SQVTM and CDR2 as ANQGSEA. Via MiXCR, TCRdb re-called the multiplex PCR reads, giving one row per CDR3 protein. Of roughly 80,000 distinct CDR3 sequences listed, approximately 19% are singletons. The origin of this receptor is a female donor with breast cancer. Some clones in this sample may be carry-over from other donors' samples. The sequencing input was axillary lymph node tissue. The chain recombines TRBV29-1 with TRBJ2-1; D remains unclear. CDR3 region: CSVTPLWEQFF. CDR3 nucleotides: TGCAGCGTTACACCCCTTTGGGAGCAGTTCTTC.